The 5 T cell receptor beta chains below were found in one sample sequenced in a study of cytomegalovirus exposure and HLA in healthy donors. Amplification used 60 Vbeta primers and 13 Jbeta primers. Using immunoSEQ multiplex PCR, the repertoire was profiled, and TCRdb retains in-frame clones only, with some absent. Altogether roughly 130,000 clones are present, about 8.5% being singletons, with the ten largest covering 4.5% to 5.5%. Material: PBMCs. The receptors originated from a man aged 35 to 55 in good health and CMV-seronegative.

The chain joins TRBV30 to TRBJ1-6; 9 bases line up with TRBD1. From germline, CDR1 is GTSNPN and CDR2 SVGIG (reference sequence). The V segment lost 2 bases and the J segment 7 bases; nucleotides outside the gene matches: 3. The CDR3 loop spans 14 amino acids. CDR3 loop: CAWSTGQGNSPLHF. Here the CDR3 DNA reads TGTGCCTGGAGTACGGGACAGGGCAATTCACCCCTCCACTTT.

The chain uses TRBV10-1 and TRBJ2-3, with TRBD2 identical over 10 bases. Per germline, CDR1 WNHNN and CDR2 SYGVQD (reference sequence). This CDR3 has 15 residues. The V gene end was trimmed by 6 bases and the J gene end by 6 bases; junction bases not matched to a gene: 9. The CDR3 bases are TGCGCCAGCAGACTTACTAGCGGGGATTCTGATACGCAGTATTTT. Translation gives CASRLTSGDSDTQYF.

This clone was seen a few times. J is TRBJ2-1 and V is TRBV29-1, with D perhaps TRBD2 (6 bases). Germline V gene data show CDR1 as SQVTM and CDR2 as ANQGSEA. The V end was cut by 0 bases, the J end by 8 bases, with 17 bases between. The CDR3 is 15 amino acids. CDR3 coding DNA: TGCAGCGTTGAAGATCTTGGACGGCCGGGGGATGAGCAGTTCTTC. Encoded protein: CSVEDLGRPGDEQFF.

This clone was seen only a few times. The chain employs TRBV13 and TRBJ2-1; 8 positions agree with TRBD2. The germline V gene encodes CDR1 PRHDT and CDR2 FYEKMQ (reference sequence). With V trimmed by 6 bases and J by 8 bases, 6 bases remained unmatched. The CDR3 is made up of 13 amino acids. The CDR3 sequence is CASRLAVWDEQFF. The CDR3 DNA reads TGTGCCAGCAGACTAGCGGTTTGGGATGAGCAGTTCTTC.

J is TRBJ2-7 and V is TRBV5-3, with D possibly matching TRBD1 (6 bases). TRBV5-3 carries the ORF label, with uncertain function. V shed 4 bases and J shed 2 bases, with 25 bases lying between them. The CDR3 length is 18 residues. The DNA of the CDR3 is TGTGCCAGAAGCCCCACCCCACCAATGGGGGCTAGGGCCTACGAGCAGTACTTC. Translating it yields CARSPTPPMGARAYEQYF.